Below are 5 T cell receptor beta chains sequenced from a single sample in a study of blood T cell repertoires in COVID-19 (dated by TCRdb to 2018 to 2021). Libraries were constructed by the immunoSEQ multiplex PCR assay. This is the immuneACCESS table as TCRdb keeps it, with only in-frame sequences that have V and J called. A part of the clones is gone; compared with another copy, unresolved V genes explain less than half, and the rest is unexplained. For this sample the table gives 95,000 to 100,000 clones, of which approximately 91% were detected only once. Roughly 17% of the sample is held by the ten biggest clonotypes. The sequencing sample was made of peripheral blood. These receptors were collected from a middle-aged man with acute or convalescent COVID-19.

CDR3 DNA: TGTGCCAGCAGCTTAGGACAGGGGGCCGCCCCCTACGAGCAGTACTTC. It translates to CASSLGQGAAPYEQYF. This rearrangement joins TRBV7-9 to TRBJ2-7, with 10 bases lining up with TRBD1. With 1 base clipped from V and 2 bases from J, the junction kept 5 bases outside the gene matches. Germline V gene data show CDR1 as SEHNR and CDR2 as FQNEAQ (reference sequence). This CDR3 has 16 residues. The full variable domain, with the rest looked up from reference TRBV7-9 and TRBJ2-7, is DTGVSQNPRHKITKRGQNVTFRCDPISEHNRLYWYRQTLGQGPEFLTYFQNEAQLEKSRLLSDRFSAERPKGSFSTLEIQRTEQGDSAMYLCASSLGQGAAPYEQYFGPGTRLTVT.

V usage is TRBV19 and J usage is TRBJ2-3; D is uncertain. Germline CDR1 and CDR2: LNHDA and SQIVND (reference sequence). Trimming took 3 bases from V and 4 from J, leaving 5 bases between them. The CDR3 runs 12 residues. The chain's CDR3 is CASSISADTQYF. CDR3 coding DNA: TGTGCCAGTAGTATCTCGGCAGATACGCAGTATTTT.

The rearrangement uses TRBV6-6 and TRBJ2-7; 10 bases are shared with TRBD1. Per germline, CDR1 MNHNY and CDR2 SVGAGI (reference sequence). The CDR3 consists of 13 residues. The V and J ends lost 6 bases and 4 bases, in that order; junction bases with no gene match: 3. The CDR3 sequence is CASRRQGAYEQYF. CDR3 bases: TGTGCCAGCAGACGACAGGGGGCTTACGAGCAGTACTTC.

The chain recombines TRBV19 with TRBJ2-4, with D perhaps TRBD2 (6 bases). Trimming pared 7 bases from V and 0 bases from J, leaving 31 bases between. The V gene's germline CDR1 is LNHDA and CDR2 SQIVND (reference sequence). CDR3 length: 21 residues. The CDR3 loop reads CASMGTVEAGRTLLAKNIQYF. For the CDR3, the DNA is TGTGCCAGTATGGGGACTGTTGAAGCAGGGAGGACCCTTTTAGCCAAAAACATTCAGTACTTC.

The rearrangement joins TRBV11-3 to TRBJ2-7, with a weak D call TRBD2 (5 bases). The CDR3 totals 14 residues. V was cut by 3 bases and J by 1 base, with 10 bases left in between. The V gene's germline CDR1 is SGHNT and CDR2 YENEEA. The CDR3 loop reads CASSLGRESYEQYF. CDR3 DNA: TGTGCCAGCAGCTTGGGAAGGGAGTCCTACGAGCAGTACTTC.